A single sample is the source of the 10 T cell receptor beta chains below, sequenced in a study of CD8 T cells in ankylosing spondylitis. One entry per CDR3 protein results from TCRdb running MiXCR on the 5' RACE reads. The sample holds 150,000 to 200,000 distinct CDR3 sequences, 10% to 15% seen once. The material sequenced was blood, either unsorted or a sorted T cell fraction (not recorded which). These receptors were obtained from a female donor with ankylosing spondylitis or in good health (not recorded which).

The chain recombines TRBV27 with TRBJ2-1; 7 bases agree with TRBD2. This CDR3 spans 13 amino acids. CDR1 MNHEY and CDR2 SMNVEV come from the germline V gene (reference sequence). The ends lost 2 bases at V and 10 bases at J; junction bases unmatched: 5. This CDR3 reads CASSLETSREQFF. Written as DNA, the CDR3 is TGTGCCAGCAGTTTAGAGACTAGCCGGGAGCAGTTCTTC.

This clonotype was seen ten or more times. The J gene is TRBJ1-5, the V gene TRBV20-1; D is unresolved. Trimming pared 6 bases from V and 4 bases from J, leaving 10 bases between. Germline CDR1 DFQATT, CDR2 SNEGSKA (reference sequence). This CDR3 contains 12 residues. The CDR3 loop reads CSASRRNQPQHF. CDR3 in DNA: TGCAGTGCGTCGCGGAGGAATCAGCCCCAGCATTTT.

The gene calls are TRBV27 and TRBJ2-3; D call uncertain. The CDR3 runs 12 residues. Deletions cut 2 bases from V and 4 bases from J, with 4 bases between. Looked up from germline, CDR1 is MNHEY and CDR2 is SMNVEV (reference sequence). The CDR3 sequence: CASSLPPDTQYF. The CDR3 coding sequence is TGTGCCAGCAGTTTACCCCCAGATACGCAGTATTTT.

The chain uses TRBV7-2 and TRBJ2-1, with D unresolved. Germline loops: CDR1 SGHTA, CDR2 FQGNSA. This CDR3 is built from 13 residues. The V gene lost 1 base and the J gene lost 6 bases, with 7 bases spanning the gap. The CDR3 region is CASSLVSSNEQFF. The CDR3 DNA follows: TGTGCCAGCAGCTTAGTGTCCAGCAATGAGCAGTTCTTC.

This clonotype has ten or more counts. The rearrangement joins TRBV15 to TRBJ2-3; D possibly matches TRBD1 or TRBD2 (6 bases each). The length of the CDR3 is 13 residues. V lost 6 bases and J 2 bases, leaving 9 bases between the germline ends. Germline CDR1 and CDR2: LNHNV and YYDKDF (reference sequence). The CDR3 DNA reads TGTGCCACCAGGGGGGGCGTCACAGATACGCAGTATTTT. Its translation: CATRGGVTDTQYF. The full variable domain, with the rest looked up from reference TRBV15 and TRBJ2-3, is DAMVIQNPRYQVTQFGKPVTLSCSQTLNHNVMYWYQQKSSQAPKLLFHYYDKDFNNEADTPDNFQSRRPNTSFCFLDIRSPGLGDTAMYLCATRGGVTDTQYFGPGTRLTVL.

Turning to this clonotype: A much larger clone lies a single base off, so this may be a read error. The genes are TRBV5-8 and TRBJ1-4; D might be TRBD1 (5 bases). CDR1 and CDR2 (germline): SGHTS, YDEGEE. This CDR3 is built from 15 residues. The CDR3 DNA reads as TGTGCCAGCAGCCCTCGACAGACAACTAATGGAAAACTGTTTTTT. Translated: CASSPRQTTNGKLFF. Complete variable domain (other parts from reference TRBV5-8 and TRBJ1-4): EAGVTQSPTHLIKTRGQQATLRCSPISGHTSVYWYQQALGLGLQFLLWYDEGEERNRGNFPPRFSGRQFPNYSSELNVNALELEDSALYLCASSPRQTTNGKLFFGSGTQLSVL.

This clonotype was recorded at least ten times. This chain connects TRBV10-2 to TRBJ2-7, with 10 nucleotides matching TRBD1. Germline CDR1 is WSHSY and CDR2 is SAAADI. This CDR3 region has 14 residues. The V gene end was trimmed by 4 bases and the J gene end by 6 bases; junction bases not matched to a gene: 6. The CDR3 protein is CASSVTGQGGEQYF. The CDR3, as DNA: TGCGCCAGCAGTGTTACCGGACAGGGGGGCGAGCAGTACTTC.

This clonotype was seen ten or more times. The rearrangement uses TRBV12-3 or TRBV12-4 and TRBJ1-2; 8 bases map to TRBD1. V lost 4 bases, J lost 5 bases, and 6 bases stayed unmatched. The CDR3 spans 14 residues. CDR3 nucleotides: TGTGCCAGCAGTTCTACAGGGGGTGGTTATGGCTACACCTTC. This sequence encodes CASSSTGGGYGYTF.

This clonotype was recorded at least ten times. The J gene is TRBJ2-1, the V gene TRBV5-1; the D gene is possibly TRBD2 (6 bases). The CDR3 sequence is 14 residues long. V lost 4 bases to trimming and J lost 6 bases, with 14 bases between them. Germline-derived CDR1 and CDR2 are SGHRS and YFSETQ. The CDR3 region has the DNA TGCGCCAGCAGCCGGGAATCGACTAGCAATGAGCAGTTCTTC. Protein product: CASSRESTSNEQFF.

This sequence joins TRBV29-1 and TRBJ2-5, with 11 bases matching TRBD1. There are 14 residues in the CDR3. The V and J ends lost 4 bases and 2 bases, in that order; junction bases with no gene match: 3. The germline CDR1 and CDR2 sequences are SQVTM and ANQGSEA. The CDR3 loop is CSVVRDRGQETQYF. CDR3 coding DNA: TGCAGCGTTGTCCGGGACAGGGGGCAAGAGACCCAGTACTTC.